The 27 T cell receptor beta chains listed next were all sequenced from one sample in a study of human T cells and chemical hapten exposure. Regarding time point: patch test 1, 2 weeks after DPC sensitization. As to treatment: therapeutic diphenylcyclopropenone sensitization with weekly scalp DPC. TCRdb itself ran the RACE reads through MiXCR, one entry per CDR3 protein. Altogether 150,000 to 200,000 distinct CDR3 sequences are present, about 14% being singletons, with the ten largest covering around 1.7%. Sequenced material: whole blood, taken in connection with sensitization to the hapten diphenylcyclopropenone (DPC). These receptors all stem from a woman in her 30s with alopecia areata. Some clones in this sample may be carry-over from other donors' samples.

V gene TRBV29-1 combines with J gene TRBJ1-2; 7 bases agree with TRBD1. This CDR3 spans 12 amino acids. After removal of 8 bases from V and 4 bases from J, the junction contained 7 bases not matched to a gene. Looked up from germline, CDR1 is SQVTM and CDR2 is ANQGSEA. The CDR3 coding sequence is TGCAGCACCGGACAGGAATCCTATGGCTACACCTTC. The encoded protein is CSTGQESYGYTF.

This chain connects TRBV6-2 or TRBV6-3 to TRBJ1-5, with D uncertain. Germline-derived CDR1 and CDR2 are MNHEY and SVGEGT. CDR3 length: 12 amino acids. V lost 5 bases to trimming and J lost 9 bases, with 11 bases between them. The CDR3 reads CASSTSGRPQHF. The CDR3 DNA follows: TGTGCCAGCAGTACCAGCGGCAGGCCCCAGCATTTT.

This clonotype was observed a handful of times. The chain couples TRBV30 to TRBJ2-7, with 7 positions matching TRBD1. Per germline, CDR1 GTSNPN and CDR2 SVGIG (reference sequence). This CDR3 contains 12 residues. The V and J ends lost 5 bases and 2 bases, in that order; junction bases with no gene match: 3. The CDR3 spells CAWGQDAYEQYF. As DNA, the CDR3 is TGTGCCTGGGGACAGGATGCCTACGAGCAGTACTTC.

This clonotype was detected a few times. The chain recombines TRBV2 with TRBJ2-1; D unresolved. CDR1 and CDR2 from the germline V gene are SNHLY and FYNNEI. Trimming cost V 3 bases and J 5 bases, with 2 bases left between them. CDR3 length: 11 residues. The chain's CDR3 is CASSEDNEQFF. As DNA, the CDR3 is TGTGCCAGCAGTGAGGACAATGAGCAGTTCTTC.

Only a few counts were recorded for this clonotype. The chain is built from TRBV4-1 and TRBJ1-6; 11 bases map to TRBD1. CDR3 length: 17 residues. The germline CDR1 and CDR2 sequences are MGHRA and YSYEKL. V lost 5 bases to trimming and J lost 9 bases; unmatched junction nucleotides: 12. CDR3 coding DNA: TGCGCCAGCAGCAAAGGACAGGGGGCCGTTATAGGTTCACCCCTCCACTTT. Translating it yields CASSKGQGAVIGSPLHF.

The J gene is TRBJ2-1, the V gene TRBV29-1, with a weak D call TRBD1 (5 bases). This CDR3 contains 13 residues. Germline assignment: CDR1 SQVTM and CDR2 ANQGSEA. V dropped 4 bases and J dropped 8 bases, with 15 bases sitting between them. CDR3 coding DNA: TGCAGCGTTGCAGGGTGGGCCGGCGATGAGCAGTTCTTC. Translated: CSVAGWAGDEQFF.

This clonotype turned up a few times. The chain uses TRBV7-8 and TRBJ1-6; possibly TRBD1 for D (6 bases). Germline loops: CDR1 SGHVS, CDR2 FQNEAQ. This CDR3 spans 14 amino acids. The V and J ends lost 5 bases and 9 bases respectively, with 14 bases between them. In DNA form, the CDR3 reads TGTGCCAGCAGCAATAGGGACACCCGTTCACCCCTCCACTTT. Protein product: CASSNRDTRSPLHF. Full variable domain (missing parts from reference TRBV7-8 and TRBJ1-6): GAGVSQSPRYKVAKRGQDVALRCDPISGHVSLFWYQQALGQGPEFLTYFQNEAQLDKSGLPSDRFFAERPEGSVSTLKIQRTQQEDSAVYLCASSNRDTRSPLHFGNGTRLTVT.

This clonotype showed up many times. V gene TRBV19 combines with J gene TRBJ2-7, with D perhaps matching TRBD2 (5 bases). V gave up 9 bases and J gave up 2 bases, with 11 bases separating them. The CDR3 runs 12 residues. Germline CDR1 and CDR2: LNHDA and SQIVND (reference sequence). The DNA of the CDR3 is TGTGCCAGCTCTCCCGGGACCTACGAGCAGTACTTC. Translated, it gives CASSPGTYEQYF. The full variable domain, completed using reference TRBV19 and TRBJ2-7, is DGGITQSPKYLFRKEGQNVTLSCEQNLNHDAMYWYRQDPGQGLRLIYYSQIVNDFQKGDIAEGYSVSREKKESFPLTVTSAQKNPTAFYLCASSPGTYEQYFGPGTRLTVT.

Ten or more counts support this clonotype. The chain recombines TRBV7-9 with TRBJ1-2, with TRBD1 identical over 7 bases. J lost 6 bases, V lost 5 bases, and 12 bases had no gene match. Germline lookup yields CDR1 SEHNR and CDR2 FQNEAQ (reference sequence). The length of the CDR3 is 15 residues. The CDR3 here is CASSVPGGSLDGYTF. The CDR3 nucleotides are TGTGCCAGCAGCGTTCCAGGGGGGTCCCTCGATGGCTACACCTTC. The full variable domain, with the rest looked up from reference TRBV7-9 and TRBJ1-2, is DTGVSQNPRHKITKRGQNVTFRCDPISEHNRLYWYRQTLGQGPEFLTYFQNEAQLEKSRLLSDRFSAERPKGSFSTLEIQRTEQGDSAMYLCASSVPGGSLDGYTFGSGTRLTVV.

This clonotype was picked up one time. The chain recombines TRBV2 with TRBJ2-5; 7 bases map to TRBD1. The ends lost 7 bases at V and 2 bases at J; junction bases unmatched: 10. Per the germline V gene, CDR1 is SNHLY and CDR2 is FYNNEI. The CDR3 is made up of 15 amino acids. CDR3 in DNA: TGTGCCAGCACTAGAACAGGGGTCCCGCAAGAGACCCAGTACTTC. Its protein is CASTRTGVPQETQYF.

The rearrangement joins TRBV28 to TRBJ2-5; D gene unclear. The germline V gene encodes CDR1 MDHEN and CDR2 SYDVKM. The germline V and J ends were trimmed by 6 bases and 2 bases, with 10 bases remaining between them. This CDR3 has 13 amino acids. The CDR3 nucleotides are TGTGCCAGCAGGCTCGACCCTCAAGAGACCCAGTACTTC. The encoded protein is CASRLDPQETQYF.

This clonotype was counted only a few times. This sequence joins TRBV18 and TRBJ2-5; a weak D match, TRBD2 (6 bases). The V and J ends lost 6 bases and 6 bases respectively, with 14 bases between them. CDR1 is KGHSH, CDR2 LQKENI, per germline. The length of the CDR3 is 13 residues. CDR3 sequence reads: CASSSGERKTQYF. CDR3 bases: TGTGCCAGCTCGTCGGGAGAACGGAAGACCCAGTACTTC.

This clonotype was picked up a small number of times. The chain recombines TRBV4-1 with TRBJ2-7; 9 nucleotides match TRBD2. The J segment lost 6 bases and the V segment lost 3 bases, leaving 6 bases of the junction unmatched. Germline assignment: CDR1 MGHRA and CDR2 YSYEKL. The CDR3 is made up of 14 amino acids. In nucleotides, the CDR3 is TGCGCCAGCAGCCAGAACGGACTAGCGAGCGAGCAGTACTTC. It yields the protein CASSQNGLASEQYF.

The chain is built from TRBV7-2 and TRBJ2-5, with 11 bases identical to TRBD2. This CDR3 comprises 14 residues. V was pared by 5 bases and J by 4 bases, with 3 bases of the junction left unmatched. Germline assignment: CDR1 SGHTA and CDR2 FQGNSA. This CDR3 is CASSPTSGRETQYF. CDR3 sequence (DNA): TGTGCCAGCAGCCCAACTAGCGGGAGAGAGACCCAGTACTTC.

This clonotype came up many times. The chain links TRBV20-1 to TRBJ1-1; D gene unclear. This CDR3 spans 11 amino acids. Germline values: CDR1 DFQATT, CDR2 SNEGSKA (reference sequence). V shed 5 bases and J shed 0 bases, with 4 bases lying between them. CDR3 sequence: CSARMNTEAFF. The DNA of the CDR3 is TGCAGTGCTCGCATGAACACTGAAGCTTTCTTT.

J is TRBJ1-5 and V is TRBV6-2 or TRBV6-3, with 8 bases lining up with TRBD1. CDR3 size: 16 residues. Germline CDR1 MNHEY, CDR2 SVGEGT. After removal of 4 bases from V and 2 bases from J, the junction contained 7 bases not matched to a gene. CDR3 loop: CASSSQGARGNQPQHF. CDR3 nucleotide sequence: TGTGCCAGCAGTTCCCAGGGGGCCCGCGGCAATCAGCCCCAGCATTTT.

The rearrangement uses TRBV5-1 and TRBJ2-2; TRBD1 agrees at 9 bases. V gave up 5 bases and J gave up 3 bases; unmatched junction bases: 5. Germline CDR1 and CDR2: SGHRS and YFSETQ. The CDR3 runs 15 residues. CDR3 in DNA: TGCGCCAGCAGACTACAGGGGGCCCACACCGGGGAGCTGTTTTTT. As protein: CASRLQGAHTGELFF.

A few counts support this clonotype. V is TRBV19 and J is TRBJ1-5, with a tentative D call TRBD1 (5 bases). The CDR3 is 12 amino acids. V was shortened by 2 bases and J by 7 bases, with 6 bases between the two germline ends. Germline V gene lookup returns CDR1 LNHDA and CDR2 SQIVND (reference sequence). The DNA of the CDR3 is TGTGCCAGTAGTATACAGGGCCAGCCCCAGCATTTT. Translated: CASSIQGQPQHF.

This clonotype showed up just a few times. This chain links TRBV6-6 with TRBJ1-1; unclear D gene. This CDR3 has 12 amino acids. Trimming shortened V by 5 bases and J by 8 bases, and 12 bases separated the two germline ends. Per the germline V gene, CDR1 is MNHNY and CDR2 is SVGAGI (reference sequence). CDR3 in DNA: TGTGCCAGCAGTATCCTTCGCGGGGAAGCTTTCTTT. This gives the protein CASSILRGEAFF.

J is TRBJ2-5 and V is TRBV12-3 or TRBV12-4; the D gene is possibly TRBD2 (6 bases). Trimming removed 5 bases from V and 2 bases from J, with 12 bases in between. This CDR3 spans 14 amino acids. The CDR3 sequence: CASSPDRGQETQYF. The CDR3, as DNA: TGTGCCAGCAGTCCCGACCGGGGGCAAGAGACCCAGTACTTC.

This clonotype was counted at least ten times. The chain uses TRBV4-2 and TRBJ2-2, with D perhaps TRBD1 or TRBD2 (6 bases each). CDR1 is LGHNA, CDR2 YNFKEQ, per germline. V was trimmed by 1 base and J by 7 bases, leaving 16 bases between them. The CDR3 spans 16 residues. CDR3 DNA sequence: TGTGCCAGCAGCCAAGGGAAGGGGGGAGCGATCGGGGAGCTGTTTTTT. Translated: CASSQGKGGAIGELFF.

The gene calls are TRBV11-2 and TRBJ2-5; 8 bases map to TRBD2. The CDR3 sequence is 15 residues long. Germline V gene data show CDR1 as SGHAT and CDR2 as FQNNGV. J was trimmed by 1 base and V by 3 bases; bases with no gene match: 4. CDR3 in amino acids: CASSFLAGPQETQYF. CDR3 in DNA: TGTGCCAGCAGCTTCTTAGCGGGGCCCCAAGAGACCCAGTACTTC.

This clonotype was detected many times. The chain links TRBV12-3 or TRBV12-4 to TRBJ1-6; D is perhaps TRBD1 (5 bases). V was trimmed by 6 bases and J by 7 bases, leaving 10 bases between them. The CDR3 runs 13 residues. The CDR3: CASRGPTNSPLHF. The CDR3 DNA sequence: TGTGCCAGCAGGGGACCTACCAATTCACCCCTCCACTTT.

This clonotype occurred a few times. The chain combines TRBV25-1 with TRBJ2-3; 7 bases match TRBD1. The CDR3 sequence is 13 residues long. J lost 5 bases, V lost 8 bases, and 7 bases had no gene match. Germline loops: CDR1 MGHDK, CDR2 SYGVNS. CDR3 loop: CASGHRDRDTQYF. CDR3 sequence (DNA): TGTGCCAGCGGGCACCGGGACAGAGATACGCAGTATTTT. The full variable domain, rest sourced from reference TRBV25-1 and TRBJ2-3, is EADIYQTPRYLVIGTGKKITLECSQTMGHDKMYWYQQDPGMELHLIHYSYGVNSTEKGDLSSESTVSRIRTEHFPLTLESARPSHTSQYLCASGHRDRDTQYFGPGTRLTVL.

The V call is TRBV29-1, the J call TRBJ1-2; a possible D gene is TRBD1 (5 bases). The V gene lost 3 bases and the J gene lost 4 bases, with 15 bases spanning the gap. CDR3 length equals 14 residues. Germline V gene lookup returns CDR1 SQVTM and CDR2 ANQGSEA. As DNA, the CDR3 is TGCAGCGTTGATGTGGGGCAGGGTTTCTATGGCTACACCTTC. Translated: CSVDVGQGFYGYTF.

This clonotype was seen many times. The chain uses TRBV7-9 and TRBJ2-7; maybe TRBD2 (5 bases). V was shortened by 0 bases and J by 0 bases, with 15 bases between the two germline ends. Looked up from germline, CDR1 is SEHNR and CDR2 is FQNEAQ (reference sequence). There are 17 residues in the CDR3. The CDR3 nucleotides are TGTGCCAGCAGCTTAGCGCTACAAGACTATTACTCCTACGAGCAGTACTTC. It codes for CASSLALQDYYSYEQYF.

The chain uses TRBV15 and TRBJ2-1; D remains ambiguous. V gave up 0 bases and J gave up 6 bases, with 0 bases separating them. In germline, CDR1 is LNHNV, CDR2 YYDKDF (reference sequence). CDR3 length equals 11 residues. The CDR3 DNA sequence: TGTGCCACCAGCAGAGACAATGAGCAGTTCTTC. Amino acid sequence: CATSRDNEQFF.